These T cell receptor beta chains were read from a single sample in a study of CD8 T cells in ankylosing spondylitis. Using its own MiXCR run on the 5' RACE reads, TCRdb lists one record per CDR3 protein. The sample records 100,000 to 150,000 distinct CDR3 sequences, over 7% being singletons. The sample consisted of blood, either unsorted or a sorted T cell fraction (not recorded which). These receptors all stem from a male donor with ankylosing spondylitis or in good health (not recorded which). Each CDR3 is given with its conserved first and last residue. The D gene is left open where the match is weak. Size is omitted from some rows. Given values are once, few, many or a class for expanded clones.

D	length	V	J	size	CDR3	DNA
TRBD2	17	TRBV4-3	TRBJ2-7	many	CASSPEILAGAGYEQYF	TGCGCCAGCAGCCCCGAAATTTTAGCGGGAGCGGGCTACGAGCAGTACTTC
TRBD2	14	TRBV7-2	TRBJ2-5	many	CASSSSGSGETQYF	TGTGCCAGCAGCTCCAGCGGGAGTGGGGAGACCCAGTACTTC
TRBD2	17	TRBV29-1	TRBJ2-2	many	CSVEVGGVASNTGELFF	TGCAGCGTTGAAGTTGGGGGGGTAGCATCGAACACCGGGGAGCTGTTTTTT
TRBD2	15	TRBV5-1	TRBJ2-1	many	CASSPIAGEVNEQFF	TGCGCCAGCAGCCCTATAGCGGGAGAGGTAAATGAGCAGTTCTTC
TRBD2	17	TRBV9	TRBJ2-7	many	CASSAGTSGIRIYEQYF	TGTGCCAGCAGCGCAGGGACTAGCGGGATTAGAATCTACGAGCAGTACTTC
TRBD2	13	TRBV7-9	TRBJ2-1	few	CASSRGLADWEFF	TGTGCCAGCAGTCGGGGACTAGCTGACTGGGAGTTCTTC
TRBD1	13	TRBV29-1	TRBJ2-4	few	CSVTPQGANIQYF	TGCAGCGTGACCCCCCAGGGGGCTAACATTCAGTACTTC
TRBD2	13	TRBV28	TRBJ2-4	many	CASSLAGENIQYF	TGTGCCAGCAGTTTAGCGGGAGAAAACATTCAGTACTTC
-	16	TRBV29-1	TRBJ2-1	-	CSVATSFFSTSNEQFF	TGCAGCGTTGCAACTTCTTTTTTTTCGACAAGCAATGAGCAGTTCTTC
-	14	TRBV4-1	TRBJ2-3	many	CASSRDLLGDTQYF	TGCGCCAGCAGCCGCGACCTCCTCGGGGATACGCAGTATTTT
-	17	TRBV15	TRBJ2-1	few	CATSSQPRDGQYNEQFF	TGTGCCACCAGCAGTCAACCCCGGGACGGACAATACAATGAGCAGTTCTTC
TRBD2	18	TRBV4-2	TRBJ2-7	-	CASSQKPGTSGNLGEQYF	TGTGCCAGCAGCCAGAAACCCGGGACTAGCGGGAACCTTGGCGAGCAGTACTTC
-	14	TRBV11-1	TRBJ2-5	-	CASSLEGFQETQYF	TGTGCCAGCAGCTTAGAGGGATTCCAAGAGACCCAGTACTTC
-	15	TRBV12-3/TRBV12-4	TRBJ1-4	many	CASSPNRVRDEKLFF	TGTGCCAGCAGTCCCAACAGGGTCCGGGATGAAAAACTGTTTTTT
-	19	TRBV13	TRBJ2-2	-	CASSFYQGPLTSNTGELFF	TGTGCCAGCAGCTTTTATCAGGGTCCGTTAACTTCGAACACCGGGGAGCTGTTTTTT
-	16	TRBV11-3	TRBJ2-1	many	CASSSQSGSSYNEQFF	TGTGCCAGCAGTTCCCAGTCGGGTAGCTCCTACAATGAGCAGTTCTTC
-	12	TRBV12-3/TRBV12-4	TRBJ2-1	few	CASSLGPSEQFF	TGTGCCAGCAGTTTGGGGCCGAGTGAGCAGTTCTTC
-	15	TRBV7-2	TRBJ2-1	few	CASSLLLLFNNEQFF	TGTGCCAGCAGCTTACTCCTCCTATTCAACAATGAGCAGTTCTTC
TRBD2	16	TRBV7-3	TRBJ2-1	many	CASSPRGSGINNEQFF	TGTGCCAGCAGCCCCCGTGGTAGCGGGATTAACAATGAGCAGTTCTTC
-	17	TRBV15	TRBJ2-4	many	CATSRVPTGGAKNIQYF	TGTGCCACCAGCAGAGTACCCACGGGTGGCGCCAAAAACATTCAGTACTTC
-	15	TRBV5-1	TRBJ1-5	-	CASSLAGNSNQPQHF	TGCGCCAGCAGCTTGGCTGGGAATAGCAATCAGCCCCAGCATTTT
-	17	TRBV11-2	TRBJ2-3	-	CASSFTGSRVRTDTQYF	TGTGCCAGCAGCTTTACAGGGTCGAGGGTCCGTACAGATACGCAGTATTTT
TRBD2	16	TRBV5-1	TRBJ2-3	many	CASSWYGRESTDTQYF	TGCGCCAGCAGCTGGTATGGGCGGGAGAGCACAGATACGCAGTATTTT
-	18	TRBV27	TRBJ2-1	few	CASSSSFVLANSYNEQFF	TGTGCCAGCAGTTCCTCTTTTGTGCTAGCGAACTCCTACAATGAGCAGTTCTTC
TRBD1	15	TRBV15	TRBJ1-2	many	CATEREGTVVYGYTF	TGTGCCACCGAGCGGGAAGGGACAGTCGTATATGGCTACACCTTC
-	15	TRBV7-2	TRBJ2-7	many	CASSLAGWESYEQYF	TGTGCCAGCAGCTTAGCTGGGTGGGAGTCCTACGAGCAGTACTTC
TRBD1	14	TRBV4-1	TRBJ2-5	many	CASSFWTGEETQYF	TGCGCCAGCAGCTTTTGGACAGGAGAAGAGACCCAGTACTTC
-	12	TRBV5-6	TRBJ1-2	many	CASSRGRDGYTF	TGTGCCAGCAGCAGGGGGAGGGATGGCTACACCTTC
TRBD2	15	TRBV20-1	TRBJ2-1	once	CSEKLGTSGIYEQFF	TGCAGTGAGAAGTTGGGGACTAGCGGGATTTATGAGCAGTTCTTC
-	16	TRBV5-1	TRBJ2-4	many	CASKNGGGSVENIQYF	TGCGCCAGCAAAAATGGAGGTGGGTCGGTGGAAAACATTCAGTACTTC
-	15	TRBV14	TRBJ2-1	-	CASSPRGWRQEEQFF	TGTGCCAGCAGCCCTCGGGGGTGGCGGCAAGAAGAGCAGTTCTTC
-	15	TRBV9	TRBJ1-5	many	CASSVGVFGNQPQHF	TGTGCCAGCAGCGTAGGTGTTTTTGGCAATCAGCCCCAGCATTTT
-	16	TRBV15	TRBJ2-3	many	CATSRDLAVSTDTQYF	TGTGCCACCAGCAGAGACCTAGCTGTCAGCACAGATACGCAGTATTTT
TRBD2	15	TRBV6-5	TRBJ2-1	many	CASSYSGLAGVEQFF	TGTGCCAGCAGTTACTCGGGACTAGCGGGAGTTGAGCAGTTCTTC
TRBD2	17	TRBV20-1	TRBJ2-1	many	CSGILYLGLAGDNEQFF	TGCAGTGGGATTTTGTATTTGGGCCTAGCGGGAGACAATGAGCAGTTCTTC
-	12	TRBV29-1	TRBJ2-7	few	CSAIGLRWEQYF	TGCAGCGCTATAGGACTGCGTTGGGAGCAGTACTTC
TRBD2	14	TRBV28	TRBJ2-3	many	CASRASGSNYTQYF	TGTGCCAGCAGGGCTAGCGGGAGTAATTATACGCAGTATTTT
TRBD1	16	TRBV27	TRBJ2-7	many	CASAINPHRGSYEQYF	TGTGCCAGCGCCATTAATCCTCACAGGGGGAGTTACGAGCAGTACTTC
-	15	TRBV18	TRBJ2-3	many	CASSPLQGRSDTQYF	TGTGCCAGCTCACCCCTACAGGGTCGGTCAGATACGCAGTATTTT
TRBD2	15	TRBV3-1	TRBJ2-1	-	CASSLLAGVNNEQFF	TGTGCCAGCAGCCTTCTAGCGGGAGTTAACAATGAGCAGTTCTTC
TRBD1	14	TRBV7-2	TRBJ2-5	-	CASSWTGLQETQYF	TGTGCCAGCAGCTGGACAGGGCTCCAAGAGACCCAGTACTTC
TRBD1	14	TRBV7-2	TRBJ2-7	few	CASSQSGQGTEQYF	TGTGCCAGCAGCCAGTCGGGACAGGGGACCGAGCAGTACTTC
-	11	TRBV29-1	TRBJ2-7	many	CSVQQGAEQYF	TGCAGCGTTCAACAGGGCGCCGAGCAGTACTTC
-	13	TRBV9	TRBJ2-7	many	CASSVKGPYEQYF	TGTGCCAGCAGCGTAAAAGGACCCTACGAGCAGTACTTC
-	12	TRBV29-1	TRBJ2-1	-	CSVEGRYNEQFF	TGCAGCGTTGAAGGAAGATACAATGAGCAGTTCTTC
TRBD1	16	TRBV5-1	TRBJ2-2	-	CASSEQGGRNTGELFF	TGCGCCAGCAGCGAACAGGGGGGAAGAAACACCGGGGAGCTGTTTTTT
-	16	TRBV5-1	TRBJ2-5	few	CASSLEGAGVVETQYF	TGCGCCAGCAGCTTGGAGGGGGCGGGAGTTGTGGAGACCCAGTACTTC
TRBD2	20	TRBV11-2	TRBJ2-3	many	CASSTRKLAGVTISTDTQYF	TGTGCCAGCAGCACCCGGAAACTAGCGGGGGTGACTATAAGCACAGATACGCAGTATTTT
-	14	TRBV20-1	TRBJ2-1	many	CSAIGGSSYNEQFF	TGCAGTGCTATCGGGGGCAGCTCCTACAATGAGCAGTTCTTC